This T cell receptor beta chain was identified in a study of cytomegalovirus exposure and HLA in healthy donors. Study-wide context: Approximately 81% of roughly 400 genotyped donors fell in the Caucasian-associated ancestry cluster.

As for this clone: Its target is not known.

General study findings and limits: Presence/absence analysis assumed near-uniform sequencing depth across donors. The study labeled 150 to 200 TCR beta chains cytomegalovirus-associated.

Those who donated were healthy bone marrow donors. Germline trimming cut 3 bases from V and 6 bases from J; bases unmatched to any gene: 7. Per the germline V gene, CDR1 is SGHDT and CDR2 is YYEEEE. The CDR3 runs 16 residues. The PCR made use of 60 Vbeta and 13 Jbeta primers. Data came from immunoSEQ multiplex PCR; TCRdb stores just in-frame clones and leaves some out. The repertoire holds over 100,000 clones, with around 76% as singletons. V usage is TRBV5-6 and J usage is TRBJ2-1, with 12 bases that match TRBD1. Sequences were obtained from PBMCs. This TCR derives from a male donor in good health and CMV-seronegative. CDR3 sequence (DNA): TGTGCCAGCAGCTACTACCGGGACAGGGGGCTCAATGAGCAGTTCTTC. Its protein is CASSYYRDRGLNEQFF.